These 30 T cell receptor beta chains were sequenced from one sample in a study of neurological immune-mediated disorders. TCRdb itself ran the 5' RACE reads through MiXCR, one entry per CDR3 protein. The profile shows 35,000 or so distinct CDR3 sequences, 10% of them singletons. Sequences were obtained from PBMCs. Receptor source: a woman between 25 and 40 years old with HTLV-1-associated myelopathy (HAM/TSP).

This clonotype was recorded at least ten times. The chain uses TRBV20-1 and TRBJ2-3, with TRBD2 identical over 12 bases. Germline V lookup: CDR1 DFQATT, CDR2 SNEGSKA (reference sequence). The CDR3 length is 18 residues. Trimming removed 3 bases from V and 6 bases from J; junction bases left unmatched: 16. CDR3 nucleotides: TGCAGTGCTAGCAGAAACCCTCGACTAGCGGGGGATCTCGATACGCAGTATTTT. The encoded protein is CSASRNPRLAGDLDTQYF.

The sample holds many counts of this clonotype. The chain links TRBV19 to TRBJ2-1; D not certain. V was clipped by 3 bases and J by 5 bases, with 11 bases between them. The CDR3 loop spans 14 amino acids. In germline, CDR1 is LNHDA, CDR2 SQIVND (reference sequence). The CDR3 spells CASSILGLNNEQFF. DNA for the CDR3: TGTGCCAGTAGTATTCTCGGCCTAAACAATGAGCAGTTCTTC.

Turning to this clonotype: Sequence at one end of the junction differs from germline and may be a read error. The chain's CDR3 is CASSSTGTSYGYTF. The DNA for the CDR3 is TGCGCCAGCAGCTCAACAGGTACTAGCTATGGATACACCTTC. The chain carries TRBV5-1 and TRBJ1-2; tentative D call: TRBD1 (5 bases). The CDR3 runs to 14 residues. CDR1 is SGHRS, CDR2 YFSETQ, per germline.

This clonotype was counted at least ten times. The V and J genes are TRBV6-5 and TRBJ1-2; 8 bases are shared with TRBD1. Trimming at V came to 7 bases and at J to 4 bases, leaving 11 bases not matched to a gene. The CDR3 is made up of 15 amino acids. Germline assignment: CDR1 MNHEY and CDR2 SVGAGI. The CDR3 sequence is CASTLGTGGFYGYTF. The CDR3 region has the DNA TGTGCCAGCACCTTGGGGACAGGAGGATTCTATGGCTACACCTTC.

This clonotype was seen more than once but under ten times. The chain employs TRBV20-1 and TRBJ2-1, with D possibly TRBD2 on 6 matching bases. V lost 0 bases and J lost 8, with 20 bases in between. CDR1 DFQATT and CDR2 SNEGSKA come from the germline V gene (reference sequence). This CDR3 region has 16 residues. The CDR3 is CSARDGSGYGLHEQFF. The CDR3 region has the DNA TGCAGTGCTAGAGATGGCAGCGGGTATGGGTTACATGAGCAGTTCTTC.

This clonotype was detected many times. The chain uses TRBV19 and TRBJ2-1; D is perhaps TRBD1 or TRBD2 (6 bases each). Trimming cost V 11 bases and J 4 bases, with 18 bases left between them. The CDR3 has 14 residues. Per the germline V gene, CDR1 is LNHDA and CDR2 is SQIVND (reference sequence). The CDR3 region is CASLAGGSYNEQFF. Written as DNA, the CDR3 is TGTGCCTCACTCGCCGGGGGCTCTTACAATGAGCAGTTCTTC.

This clonotype was detected ten times or more. This chain joins TRBV6-6 and TRBJ2-3, with TRBD2 identical over 7 bases. Unmatched junction bases numbered 11, after V lost 6 bases and J lost 2 bases. The CDR3 has 16 residues. In germline, CDR1 is MNHNY, CDR2 SVGAGI (reference sequence). Here the CDR3 reads CASSPGIAGLTDTQYF. The DNA for the CDR3 is TGTGCCAGCAGCCCGGGGATAGCGGGTCTCACAGATACGCAGTATTTT.

In this sample, this clonotype turned up many times. This chain uses TRBV10-1 with TRBJ2-1; TRBD2 is a possible D gene (6 bases). Trimming left V 1 base short and J 6 bases short, with 16 bases between. The CDR3 extends over 16 amino acids. The germline gives CDR1 WNHNN, CDR2 SYGVQD (reference sequence). CDR3 nucleotide sequence: TGCGCCAGCAGTGAGTTCGCGGGAAAATCGGGCAATGAGCAGTTCTTC. Residues: CASSEFAGKSGNEQFF.

This clonotype has ten or more counts. The chain recombines TRBV29-1 with TRBJ1-1, with 8 bases lining up with TRBD1. The length of the CDR3 is 13 residues. Per germline, CDR1 SQVTM and CDR2 ANQGSEA. The junction had 2 bases not matched to a gene; V was cut back by 4 bases and J by 1 base. This CDR3 is CSVADRGNTEAFF. The CDR3 nucleotides read TGCAGCGTTGCCGACAGGGGGAACACTGAAGCTTTCTTT.

This clonotype showed up many times. This chain connects TRBV6-5 to TRBJ2-7; TRBD2 might be the D (6 bases). From germline, CDR1 is MNHEY and CDR2 SVGAGI. Deletions cut 0 bases from V and 10 bases from J, with 16 bases between. The length of the CDR3 is 14 residues. CDR3 sequence (DNA): TGTGCCAGCAGTTACTCGACCGGGACTCTGCAACAGTACTTC. Translation: CASSYSTGTLQQYF.

The sample holds many counts of this clonotype. The chain carries TRBV6-1 and TRBJ2-7; 10 bases agree with TRBD2. From germline, CDR1 is MNHNS and CDR2 SASEGT. The CDR3 length is 16 residues. Unmatched junction bases numbered 12, after V lost 6 bases and J lost 4 bases. CDR3 sequence: CASSEVSGGRMYEQYF. As DNA, the CDR3 is TGTGCCAGCAGCGAGGTTAGCGGGGGGCGGATGTACGAGCAGTACTTC.

The chain employs TRBV4-2 and TRBJ1-5, with TRBD1 matching over 8 bases. Germline loops: CDR1 LGHNA, CDR2 YNFKEQ. The V gene end was trimmed by 0 bases and the J gene end by 2 bases; junction bases not matched to a gene: 3. This CDR3 spans 16 amino acids. For the CDR3, the DNA is TGTGCCAGCAGCCAAGATCAGGGGGCCGGCAATCAGCCCCAGCATTTT. Protein: CASSQDQGAGNQPQHF.

This clonotype was found many times. V gene TRBV27 combines with J gene TRBJ2-3; no clear D. The V and J ends lost 6 bases and 6 bases respectively, with 16 bases between them. The CDR3 contains 14 residues. The germline gives CDR1 MNHEY, CDR2 SMNVEV (reference sequence). CDR3 region: CASSPLGSPDTQYF. The CDR3, as DNA: TGTGCCAGCAGCCCCCTAGGATCGCCCGATACGCAGTATTTT.

This clonotype showed up many times. The chain links TRBV20-1 to TRBJ1-6; D not certain. V shed 3 bases and J shed 5 bases, with 8 bases lying between them. Germline CDR1 is DFQATT and CDR2 is SNEGSKA (reference sequence). The CDR3 has 13 residues. The CDR3 here is CSARLQHNSPLHF. Written as DNA, the CDR3 is TGCAGTGCTAGGCTTCAGCATAATTCACCCCTCCACTTT.

This clonotype was counted at least ten times. The chain recombines TRBV20-1 with TRBJ2-1, with D possibly TRBD2 on 5 matching bases. The CDR3 has 13 residues. V gave up 6 bases and J gave up 5 bases, with 14 bases separating them. From germline, CDR1 is DFQATT and CDR2 SNEGSKA (reference sequence). The CDR3 sequence is CSASDWVHNEQFF. The CDR3 nucleotides are TGCAGTGCCTCGGACTGGGTTCACAATGAGCAGTTCTTC.

This clonotype was counted ten times or more. CDR3 nucleotide sequence: TGTGCCAGCAGCTTAGTTTTCGGCAGGGGGGCTTTCTTT. This codes for CASSLVFGRGAFF. The chain combines TRBV7-2 with TRBJ1-1, with 7 bases that match TRBD1. The trim removed 1 base at V and 11 bases at J, leaving 7 bases unmatched. The CDR3 runs 13 residues. Germline values: CDR1 SGHTA, CDR2 FQGNSA. Variable domain in full (rest from reference TRBV7-2 and TRBJ1-1): GAGVSQSPSNKVTEKGKDVELRCDPISGHTALYWYRQSLGQGLEFLIYFQGNSAPDKSGLPSDRFSAERTGGSVSTLTIQRTQQEDSAVYLCASSLVFGRGAFFGQGTRLTVV.

This clonotype has ten or more counts. The genes are TRBV12-3 or TRBV12-4 and TRBJ2-3, with D possibly being TRBD2 (7 bases). V was cut by 3 bases and J by 6 bases, with 16 bases left in between. The CDR3 contains 15 residues. The CDR3 coding sequence is TGTGCCAGCAGTTTCATTGGGGGGGCGCGGGATACGCAGTATTTT. The encoded protein is CASSFIGGARDTQYF.

There are many counts of this clonotype. This chain connects TRBV6-1 to TRBJ1-4, with a possible D match to TRBD1 (5 bases). Trimming cost V 0 bases and J 0 bases, with 17 bases left between them. The CDR3 contains 19 residues. CDR1 MNHNS and CDR2 SASEGT come from the germline V gene. CDR3 nucleotides: TGTGCCAGCAGTGAAGCGCTTGGGACCGAAGATACAACTAATGAAAAACTGTTTTTT. Protein sequence: CASSEALGTEDTTNEKLFF.

This clonotype was seen at least ten times. The chain couples TRBV11-3 to TRBJ1-1; TRBD1 matches at 8 bases. V was clipped by 6 bases and J by 8 bases; unmatched bases: 8. The CDR3 is 13 residues long. CDR1 and CDR2 from the germline V gene are SGHNT and YENEEA. The CDR3 region is CASSLVSGGEAFF. CDR3 nucleotide sequence: TGTGCCAGCAGTCTCGTGTCAGGGGGCGAAGCTTTCTTT.

Ten or more counts support this clonotype. The gene calls are TRBV20-1 and TRBJ1-1; D is unresolved. CDR3 length equals 12 residues. Germline-derived CDR1 and CDR2 are DFQATT and SNEGSKA (reference sequence). Trimming pared 6 bases from V and 3 bases from J, leaving 11 bases between. The CDR3, as DNA: TGCAGTGCCCAGGTCATGGACACTGAAGCTTTCTTT. Translated: CSAQVMDTEAFF.

At least ten counts were recorded for this clonotype. The chain is built from TRBV3-1 and TRBJ1-1; D gene ambiguous. From germline, CDR1 is LGHDT and CDR2 YNNKEL (reference sequence). Trimming pared 1 base from V and 0 bases from J, leaving 9 bases between. The CDR3 is 15 amino acids. The CDR3 DNA reads as TGTGCCAGCAGCCAAGGGGGAACGCTGAACACTGAAGCTTTCTTT. It specifies CASSQGGTLNTEAFF.

This clonotype was seen repeatedly, ten times or more. This rearrangement joins TRBV3-1 to TRBJ1-5; D remains ambiguous. The CDR3 length is 13 residues. V shed 0 bases and J shed 5 bases, with 5 bases lying between them. Germline CDR1 and CDR2: LGHDT and YNNKEL (reference sequence). In DNA form, the CDR3 reads TGTGCCAGCAGCCAAGAACCCGATCAGCCCCAGCATTTT. Its translation is CASSQEPDQPQHF.

This clonotype was picked up many times. V gene TRBV7-2 combines with J gene TRBJ2-7; TRBD2 aligns across 7 bases. V shed 2 bases, J shed 5 bases, and the junction held 3 bases outside the gene matches. The germline V gene encodes CDR1 SGHTA and CDR2 FQGNSA. This CDR3 has 13 amino acids. DNA for the CDR3: TGTGCCAGCAGCTTAAGGGCGGGGGACGAGCAGTACTTC. Protein product: CASSLRAGDEQYF.

This clonotype showed up many times. This chain uses TRBV6-5 with TRBJ1-2; possible D gene TRBD1, 6 bases. Trimming stripped 0 bases from V and 4 bases from J, with 15 bases between. The CDR3 extends over 16 amino acids. Germline V gene sequence: CDR1 MNHEY, CDR2 SVGAGI. The CDR3 region is CASSYSVGGASYGYTF. DNA for the CDR3: TGTGCCAGCAGTTACTCGGTGGGGGGCGCGAGCTATGGCTACACCTTC.

This clonotype was counted a few times. J is TRBJ2-4 and V is TRBV18; maybe TRBD1 (5 bases). Trimming removed 4 bases at V and 2 bases at J, with 12 bases between. CDR3 length: 15 amino acids. The germline V gene has CDR1 KGHSH and CDR2 LQKENI. The CDR3 spells CASSLIQGTKNIQYF. The DNA of the CDR3 is TGTGCCAGCTCACTCATCCAGGGCACCAAAAACATTCAGTACTTC.

The chain carries TRBV2 and TRBJ1-2; the D is unclear. Germline assignment: CDR1 SNHLY and CDR2 FYNNEI. The CDR3 runs to 13 residues. The ends were cut back, 4 bases at V and 4 bases at J, with 10 bases in the middle. The DNA for the CDR3 is TGTGCCAGCAGTGTTTTTGGAGGCTATGGCTACACCTTC. Translation: CASSVFGGYGYTF. Based on the CDR3 plus reference TRBV2 and TRBJ1-2, the full variable domain is EPEVTQTPSHQVTQMGQEVILRCVPISNHLYFYWYRQILGQKVEFLVSFYNNEISEKSEIFDDQFSVERPDGSNFTLKIRSTKLEDSAMYFCASSVFGGYGYTFGSGTRLTVV.

There are many counts of this clonotype. The V call is TRBV5-1, the J call TRBJ1-2; unclear D gene. Germline CDR1 and CDR2: SGHRS and YFSETQ. The CDR3 sequence is 15 residues long. The V end was cut by 0 bases, the J end by 2 bases, with 11 bases between. The CDR3 region is CASSLDGSPNYGYTF. As DNA, the CDR3 is TGCGCCAGCAGCTTGGACGGCAGCCCAAACTATGGCTACACCTTC.

This clonotype has a count of ten or more. V is TRBV20-1 and J is TRBJ2-1, with TRBD1 as a possible D gene (6 bases). Per germline, CDR1 DFQATT and CDR2 SNEGSKA (reference sequence). With 4 bases removed from V and 9 bases from J, the gap between germline ends came to 10 bases. This CDR3 has 11 amino acids. CDR3 amino acids: CSATTGFEQFF. Written as DNA, the CDR3 is TGCAGTGCTACCACAGGGTTTGAGCAGTTCTTC.

This clonotype was counted at least ten times. The chain recombines TRBV10-3 with TRBJ2-2; D might be TRBD1 (5 bases). There are 18 residues in the CDR3. Germline V gene data show CDR1 as ENHRY and CDR2 as SYGVKD. V lost 2 bases and J 0 bases, leaving 16 bases between the germline ends. CDR3 DNA sequence: TGTGCCATCAGTGAGCCCGGACACGCTTACTCGAACACCGGGGAGCTGTTTTTT. The encoded protein is CAISEPGHAYSNTGELFF.

On this clonotype: A read error may account for a junction end that differs from germline. The rearrangement links TRBV20-1 to TRBJ1-1; D gene ambiguous. The germline V gene has CDR1 DFQATT and CDR2 SNEGSKA (reference sequence). The CDR3 has 12 amino acids. The CDR3 spells CSASHVNTESFF. The CDR3 nucleotides are TGCAGTGCTAGTCACGTGAACACTGAATCTTTCTTT.